One sample yielded the 3 T cell receptor beta chains listed below, sequenced in a study of shared clonotypes between healthy human individuals. In the naive CD8 group, cells lacked CD45RO and were positively selected for CCR7, so terminally differentiated effector memory CD45RA+ cells were left out. Here immunoSEQ multiplex PCR was the method, and the copy in TCRdb shows in-frame clones only, minus some. The sample lists some 2 million clones, about 95% occurring once. Sample: naive CD8+ T cells sorted from blood. The source is a man aged 18 to 30 in good health.

The rearrangement joins TRBV7-9 to TRBJ2-5, with D tentatively TRBD1 or TRBD2 (5 bases each). This CDR3 is 14 amino acids long. V was shortened by 3 bases and J by 6 bases, with 14 bases between the two germline ends. From germline, CDR1 is SEHNR and CDR2 FQNEAQ (reference sequence). This CDR3 is CASSFSEGWKTQYF. In DNA, the CDR3 is TGTGCCAGCAGCTTCAGTGAGGGGTGGAAGACCCAGTACTTC.

This chain uses TRBV9 with TRBJ2-5; 8 bases agree with TRBD2. The trim removed 4 bases at V and 1 base at J, leaving 6 bases unmatched. Looked up from germline, CDR1 is SGDLS and CDR2 is YYNGEE. The CDR3 totals 15 residues. In DNA, the CDR3 is TGTGCCAGCAGCCTCGGCGGACTAGCCCAAGAGACCCAGTACTTC. Translation: CASSLGGLAQETQYF. Variable domain in full (rest from reference TRBV9 and TRBJ2-5): DSGVTQTPKHLITATGQRVTLRCSPRSGDLSVYWYQQSLDQGLQFLIQYYNGEERAKGNILERFSAQQFPDLHSELNLSSLELGDSALYFCASSLGGLAQETQYFGPGTRLLVL.

This chain uses TRBV4-3 with TRBJ1-4; 12 bases agree with TRBD1. The junction had 5 bases not matched to a gene; V was cut back by 0 bases and J by 3 bases. Germline CDR1 is LGHNA and CDR2 is YSLEER. The CDR3 totals 18 residues. The CDR3 bases are TGCGCCAGCAGCCAAGAAGGGACAGGGGGCTCTTCTAATGAAAAACTGTTTTTT. Translating gives CASSQEGTGGSSNEKLFF.